Listed below are T cell receptor beta chains from one sample, sequenced in a study of cytomegalovirus exposure and HLA in healthy donors. Measured with immunoSEQ multiplex PCR; TCRdb has only the in-frame clones, and not every one. The table records 100,000 to 150,000 clones, just under 75% of them present only once. Sequencing was performed on PBMCs. These receptors came from a man aged 60 to 75 in good health and CMV-seropositive. CDR3s include the opening cysteine and the closing phenylalanine or tryptophan. Each record gives: D gene, J gene, clone size, V gene, CDR3 length, CDR3 protein, CDR3 DNA. A D gene is named only where the DNA matches it firmly. Clone size appears in some rows only: once, few, many, or a class for an expanded clone.

>.|TRBJ2-7|.|TRBV15|12
CATSRGGPEQYF
TGTGCCACCAGCAGAGGGGGCCCCGAGCAGTACTTC
>TRBD2|TRBJ2-3|.|TRBV7-9|15
CSSSLAGRATDTQYF
TGTTCCAGCAGCTTAGCGGGCAGGGCGACAGATACGCAGTATTTT
>TRBD1|TRBJ2-7|.|TRBV9|15
CASSVGQGSGYEQYF
TGTGCCAGCAGCGTAGGACAGGGCAGTGGCTACGAGCAGTACTTC
>.|TRBJ1-6|.|TRBV30|14
CAVVDRNRNSPLHF
TGTGCCGTAGTAGACCGAAACAGGAATTCACCCCTCCACTTT
>.|TRBJ2-7|few|TRBV28|15
CASSFPPGGSYEQYF
TGTGCCAGCAGTTTTCCGCCCGGGGGCTCCTACGAGCAGTACTTC
>TRBD2|TRBJ2-3|few|TRBV13|16
CASSLGLAGDTDTQYF
TGTGCCAGCAGCCTGGGACTAGCGGGGGACACAGATACGCAGTATTTT
>.|TRBJ1-2|.|TRBV29-1|12
CSVSTGTYGYTF
TGCAGCGTGTCGACAGGTACTTATGGCTACACCTTC
>TRBD1|TRBJ1-6|.|TRBV7-9|15
CASSQRQGQDSPLHF
TGTGCCAGCAGCCAGAGACAGGGCCAAGATTCACCCCTCCACTTT
>TRBD1|TRBJ1-4|.|TRBV5-1|15
CASSWGTGKHEKLFF
TGCGCCAGCAGCTGGGGGACAGGGAAACATGAAAAACTGTTTTTT
>.|TRBJ2-7|.|TRBV9|13
CASSVGFGSEQYF
TGTGCCAGCAGCGTAGGTTTCGGGAGCGAGCAGTACTTC
>TRBD1|TRBJ2-7|once|TRBV5-1|13
CASGTGRAYEQYF
TGCGCCAGTGGGACAGGTAGGGCCTACGAGCAGTACTTC
>.|TRBJ2-7|.|TRBV10-1|13
CASSESRDYEQYF
TGCGCCAGCAGTGAGTCCCGGGACTACGAGCAGTACTTC
>.|TRBJ1-2|few|TRBV19|16
CASSPPGDLANYGYTF
TGTGCCAGTAGTCCCCCGGGGGACTTAGCTAACTATGGCTACACCTTC
>.|TRBJ1-5|.|TRBV28|15
CASSSRSSLNQPQHF
TGTGCCAGCAGTTCCAGGTCTTCCCTCAATCAGCCCCAGCATTTT
>.|TRBJ2-4|.|TRBV30|13
CAWSRSGLDIQYF
TGTGCCTGGAGTAGGTCGGGGTTAGACATTCAGTACTTC
>.|TRBJ2-3|few|TRBV7-7|14
CASSPQGYADTQYF
TGTGCTAGCTCCCCTCAGGGATACGCAGATACGCAGTATTTT
>.|TRBJ1-4|.|TRBV29-1|13
CSVGVGQNEKLFF
TGCAGCGTTGGGGTGGGGCAGAATGAAAAACTGTTTTTT
>.|TRBJ1-2|.|TRBV5-1|13
CASSLEGSGGYTF
TGCGCCAGCAGCTTGGAGGGATCGGGGGGCTACACCTTC
>.|TRBJ1-6|.|TRBV10-1|13
CASQSLENSPLHF
TGCGCCAGCCAATCGCTAGAGAATTCACCCCTCCACTTT
>TRBD1|TRBJ1-4|.|TRBV25-1|12
CASQGAAEKLFF
TGTGCCAGCCAGGGGGCGGCCGAAAAACTGTTTTTT
>.|TRBJ2-5|few|TRBV9|16
CASSALGGLGVETQYF
TGTGCCAGCAGCGCATTGGGGGGGCTGGGGGTAGAGACCCAGTACTTC
>TRBD1|TRBJ1-5|.|TRBV5-1|13
CASSLDRGQPQHF
TGCGCCAGCAGCTTGGACAGGGGTCAGCCCCAGCATTTT
>TRBD1|TRBJ1-6|.|TRBV28|15
CASSLRQGESSPLHF
TGTGCCAGCAGTTTAAGACAGGGGGAGTCTTCACCCCTCCACTTT
>.|TRBJ1-1|few|TRBV19|13
CASSQGSYTEAFF
TGTGCCAGTAGCCAGGGTTCGTACACTGAAGCTTTCTTT
>.|TRBJ1-5|.|TRBV6-1|15
CASSEQGLTGQPQHF
TGTGCCAGCAGTGAACAGGGGTTAACAGGCCAGCCCCAGCATTTT
>TRBD2|TRBJ2-7|.|TRBV5-1|16
CASSLELAGGSYEQYF
TGCGCCAGCAGCTTGGAACTAGCGGGGGGCTCCTACGAGCAGTACTTC
>.|TRBJ2-1|.|TRBV7-6|14
CASSLGGGYNEQFF
TGTGCCAGCAGCTTAGGAGGTGGCTACAACGAGCAGTTCTTC
>.|TRBJ1-2|.|TRBV9|15
CASSVGSAGGYGYTF
TGTGCCAGCAGCGTAGGATCGGCCGGGGGCTATGGCTACACCTTC
>TRBD1|TRBJ2-5|.|TRBV30|20
CAWSVWQGDTPTFSQETQYF
TGTGCCTGGAGTGTATGGCAGGGGGACACCCCGACCTTCTCCCAAGAGACCCAGTACTTC
>TRBD1|TRBJ1-1|.|TRBV5-4|14
CASSPERGRTEAFF
TGTGCCAGCAGCCCGGAGAGGGGGCGCACTGAAGCTTTCTTT
>TRBD1|TRBJ2-7|.|TRBV19|15
CASSIVGQGEDEQYF
TGTGCCAGTAGTATTGTGGGACAGGGGGAGGACGAGCAGTACTTC
>.|TRBJ2-7|.|TRBV5-4|13
CATKRPDSYEQYF
TGTGCCACCAAGCGACCCGATAGCTACGAGCAGTACTTC
>.|TRBJ2-5|.|TRBV28|15
CASSKAGMRTETQYF
TGTGCCAGCAGTAAGGCGGGAATGCGGACGGAGACCCAGTACTTC
>TRBD2|TRBJ2-2|.|TRBV30|13
CAWTLRGDGELFF
TGTGCCTGGACCCTACGGGGGGACGGGGAGCTGTTTTTT
>TRBD1|TRBJ2-3|.|TRBV10-1|15
CASSKDRGPGDTQYF
TGCGCCAGCAGTAAGGACAGGGGGCCCGGAGATACGCAGTATTTT
>TRBD1|TRBJ2-7|.|TRBV28|16
CASSPLLGQPNYEQYF
TGTGCCAGCAGTCCTCTCTTGGGACAGCCTAACTACGAGCAGTACTTC
>TRBD2|TRBJ2-5|.|TRBV28|13
CASMNSGKETQYF
TGTGCCAGCATGAATAGCGGGAAAGAGACCCAGTACTTC
>TRBD2|TRBJ2-7|.|TRBV10-2|14
CASNRRGGRDEQYF
TGCGCCAGCAATCGACGGGGGGGGCGTGACGAGCAGTACTTC
>TRBD2|TRBJ2-7|.|TRBV4-1|16
CASSQERLAGEYEQYF
TGCGCCAGCAGCCAAGAGAGACTAGCGGGGGAATACGAGCAGTACTTC
>.|TRBJ2-5|.|TRBV20-1|11
CSAEDQETQYF
TGCAGTGCCGAGGACCAAGAGACCCAGTACTTC
>TRBD1|TRBJ1-2|.|TRBV28|15
CASSQTTPGGNGYTF
TGTGCCAGCAGCCAAACGACCCCAGGGGGAAATGGCTACACCTTC
>TRBD2|TRBJ2-5|.|TRBV10-2|20
CASSERETSGGFPLGKTQYF
TGCGCCAGCAGTGAACGAGAGACTAGCGGGGGGTTCCCATTGGGAAAGACCCAGTACTTC
>.|TRBJ1-2|.|TRBV15|16
CATSRDFRTANYGYTF
TGTGCCACCAGCAGAGATTTTAGGACAGCTAACTATGGCTACACCTTC
>.|TRBJ2-7|.|TRBV5-6|15
CASSPYRVVIYEQYF
TGTGCCAGCAGCCCGTACAGGGTAGTAATCTACGAGCAGTACTTC
>TRBD1|TRBJ1-2|once|TRBV6-5|14
CANSPGDRAYGYTF
TGTGCCAACAGCCCCGGGGACAGAGCCTATGGCTACACCTTC
>.|TRBJ2-1|.|TRBV5-1|14
CASSSGQPNNEQFF
TGCGCCAGCAGTTCTGGACAGCCCAACAATGAGCAGTTCTTC
>TRBD1|TRBJ2-3|few|TRBV11-2|16
CASSASRGRGTDTQYF
TGTGCCAGCAGCGCCAGCAGGGGGCGCGGCACAGATACGCAGTATTTT
>.|TRBJ1-5|.|TRBV6-5|14
CASSYSGGGQPQHF
TGTGCCAGCAGTTACTCGGGGGGAGGGCAGCCCCAGCATTTT
>.|TRBJ2-5|.|TRBV6-1|15
CASSQLWGAQETQYF
TGTGCCAGCAGTCAACTTTGGGGCGCTCAAGAGACCCAGTACTTC
>TRBD2|TRBJ2-5|.|TRBV5-4|18
CASSLGLTSGGAQETQYF
TGTGCCAGCAGCTTGGGGTTGACTAGCGGGGGGGCCCAAGAGACCCAGTACTTC
>.|TRBJ2-7|.|TRBV5-6|15
CASTPRLRGGYEQYF
TGTGCCAGCACCCCCCGGCTTAGGGGGGGCTACGAGCAGTACTTC
>TRBD1|TRBJ2-1|.|TRBV7-9|13
CASTQGDRDEQFF
TGTGCCAGCACACAGGGGGATCGGGATGAGCAGTTCTTC
>.|TRBJ1-2|.|TRBV5-1|15
CASSLTVAGNYGYTF
TGCGCCAGCAGCTTGACGGTCGCAGGGAATTATGGCTACACCTTC
>.|TRBJ1-6|.|TRBV6-1|14
CASSEQGRNSPLHF
TGTGCCAGCAGTGAACAGGGCCGGAATTCACCCCTCCACTTT
>.|TRBJ1-2|.|TRBV28|13
CASSLAGWNGYTF
TGTGCCAGCAGTTTAGCGGGTTGGAATGGCTACACCTTC